What follows is one T cell receptor (beta chain) and its context. What it binds is unknown. The iRepertoire nested amplicon-rescue multiplex PCR amplified TCR alpha and beta CDR3s from RNA. One-step reverse transcription and amplification started from approximately 100-400 ng of tissue mRNA or PBMC total RNA. Each CDR3 protein gets one entry after TCRdb re-called the multiplex PCR reads with MiXCR. The sample lists roughly 100,000 distinct CDR3 sequences, roughly 30% seen once, with 44% in the top ten. This sample was included in a study of glioma-infiltrating T cells. General study points: Tissue-blood divergence was below expectation in non-neoplastic patients, above in gliomas. CDR3 overlap between tissue and blood was very small.

Trimming removed 4 bases from V and 1 base from J; junction bases left unmatched: 7. The germline V gene has CDR1 SGDLS and CDR2 YYNGEE. The CDR3 is 15 amino acids. Sequencing used glioma tissue, nonneoplastic brain tissue, or PBMCs (not recorded which). The V gene is TRBV9, the J gene TRBJ1-1, with 7 bases fitting TRBD1. The sequence derives from a human donor with low-grade glioma or glioblastoma, undergoing nonglioma brain surgery, or in good health (not recorded which). CDR3 residues: CASSPGTAPNTEAFF. The CDR3 DNA reads TGTGCCAGCAGCCCAGGGACAGCTCCGAACACTGAAGCTTTCTTT.